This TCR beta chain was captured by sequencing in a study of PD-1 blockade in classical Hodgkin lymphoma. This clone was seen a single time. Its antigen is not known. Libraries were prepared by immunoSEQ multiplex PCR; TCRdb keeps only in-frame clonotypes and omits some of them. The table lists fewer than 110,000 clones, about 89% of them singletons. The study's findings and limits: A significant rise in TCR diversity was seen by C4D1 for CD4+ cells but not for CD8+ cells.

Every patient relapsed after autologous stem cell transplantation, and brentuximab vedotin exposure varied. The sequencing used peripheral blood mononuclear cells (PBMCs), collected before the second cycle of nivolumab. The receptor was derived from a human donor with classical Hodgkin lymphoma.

The CDR3 protein is CASSPIAGLAADTQYF. The CDR3 DNA follows: TGTGCCAGCTCACCGATAGCGGGGTTGGCAGCAGATACGCAGTATTTT. The V and J genes are TRBV18 and TRBJ2-3; 8 nucleotides agree with TRBD2. CDR3 length equals 16 residues. The germline gives CDR1 KGHSH, CDR2 LQKENI. V shed 3 bases, J shed 4 bases, and the junction held 9 bases outside the gene matches. Combining the CDR3 with reference TRBV18 and TRBJ2-3 gives the whole variable domain NAGVMQNPRHLVRRRGQEARLRCSPMKGHSHVYWYRQLPEEGLKFMVYLQKENIIDESGMPKERFSAEFPKEGPSILRIQQVVRGDSAAYFCASSPIAGLAADTQYFGPGTRLTVL.